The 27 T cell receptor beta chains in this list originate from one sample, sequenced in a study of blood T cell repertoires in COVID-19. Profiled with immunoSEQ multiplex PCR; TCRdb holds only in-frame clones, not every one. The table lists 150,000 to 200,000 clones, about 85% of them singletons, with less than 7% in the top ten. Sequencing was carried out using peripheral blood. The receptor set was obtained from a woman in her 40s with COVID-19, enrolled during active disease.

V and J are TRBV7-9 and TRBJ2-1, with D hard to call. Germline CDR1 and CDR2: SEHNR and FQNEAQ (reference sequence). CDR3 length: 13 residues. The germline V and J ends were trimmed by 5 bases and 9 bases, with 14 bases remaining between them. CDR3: CASSRSVKAEQFF. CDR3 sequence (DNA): TGTGCCAGCAGCCGATCTGTTAAAGCTGAGCAGTTCTTC.

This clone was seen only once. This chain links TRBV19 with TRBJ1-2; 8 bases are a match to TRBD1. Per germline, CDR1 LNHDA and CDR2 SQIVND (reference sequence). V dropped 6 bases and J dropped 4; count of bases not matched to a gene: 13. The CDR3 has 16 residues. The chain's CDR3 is CASSPLTGADLYGYTF. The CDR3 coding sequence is TGTGCCAGTAGCCCATTGACAGGGGCCGACCTCTATGGCTACACCTTC.

The CDR3 here is CASSSSLGKNEKLFF. The CDR3 bases are TGTGCCAGCAGCTCTAGTCTCGGAAAAAATGAAAAACTGTTTTTT. This chain uses TRBV7-2 with TRBJ1-4; D is ambiguous. Trimming removed 4 bases at V and 5 bases at J, with 14 bases between. This CDR3 contains 15 residues. Germline CDR1 SGHTA, CDR2 FQGNSA.

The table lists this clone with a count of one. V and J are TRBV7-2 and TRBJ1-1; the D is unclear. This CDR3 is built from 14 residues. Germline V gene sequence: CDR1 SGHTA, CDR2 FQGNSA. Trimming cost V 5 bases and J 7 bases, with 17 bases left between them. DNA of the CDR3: TGTGCCAGCAGCCGCTCCACTCCGGGAATTGAAGCTTTCTTT. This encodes CASSRSTPGIEAFF.

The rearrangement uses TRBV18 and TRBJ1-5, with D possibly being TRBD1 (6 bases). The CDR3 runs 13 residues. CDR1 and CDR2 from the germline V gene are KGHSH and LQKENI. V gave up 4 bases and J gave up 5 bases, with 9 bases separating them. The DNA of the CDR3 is TGTGCCAGCTCACAGGACAGCTATCAGCCCCAGCATTTT. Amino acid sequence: CASSQDSYQPQHF.

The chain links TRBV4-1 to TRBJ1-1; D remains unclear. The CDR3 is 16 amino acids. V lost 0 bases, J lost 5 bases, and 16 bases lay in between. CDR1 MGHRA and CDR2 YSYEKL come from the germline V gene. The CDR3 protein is CASSQDQTGAGTEAFF. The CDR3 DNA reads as TGCGCCAGCAGCCAAGATCAGACGGGCGCGGGAACTGAAGCTTTCTTT.

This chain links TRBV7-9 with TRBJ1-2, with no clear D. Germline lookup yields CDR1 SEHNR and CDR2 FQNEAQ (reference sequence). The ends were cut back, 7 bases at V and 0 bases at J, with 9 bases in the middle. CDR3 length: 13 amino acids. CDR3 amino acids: CASTVPANYGYTF. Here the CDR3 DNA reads TGTGCCAGCACTGTGCCGGCTAACTATGGCTACACCTTC.

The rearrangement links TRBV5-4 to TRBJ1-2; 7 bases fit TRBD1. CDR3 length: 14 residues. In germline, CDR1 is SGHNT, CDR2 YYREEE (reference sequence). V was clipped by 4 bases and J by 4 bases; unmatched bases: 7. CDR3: CASSHKGTAYGYTF. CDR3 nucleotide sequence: TGTGCCAGCAGCCATAAAGGGACAGCCTATGGCTACACCTTC.

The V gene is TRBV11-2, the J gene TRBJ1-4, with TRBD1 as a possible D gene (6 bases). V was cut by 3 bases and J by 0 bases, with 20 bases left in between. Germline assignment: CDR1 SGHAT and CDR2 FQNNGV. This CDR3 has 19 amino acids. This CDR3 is CASSFAPQGALATNEKLFF. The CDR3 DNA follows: TGTGCCAGCAGCTTTGCCCCACAGGGCGCCTTAGCAACTAATGAAAAACTGTTTTTT.

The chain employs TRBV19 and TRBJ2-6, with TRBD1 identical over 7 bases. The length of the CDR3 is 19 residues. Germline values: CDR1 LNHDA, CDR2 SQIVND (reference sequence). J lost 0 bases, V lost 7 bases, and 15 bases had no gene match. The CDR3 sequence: CASTGIPGQLSSGANVLTF. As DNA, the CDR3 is TGTGCCAGTACGGGGATTCCGGGACAGTTAAGCTCTGGGGCCAACGTCCTGACTTTC.

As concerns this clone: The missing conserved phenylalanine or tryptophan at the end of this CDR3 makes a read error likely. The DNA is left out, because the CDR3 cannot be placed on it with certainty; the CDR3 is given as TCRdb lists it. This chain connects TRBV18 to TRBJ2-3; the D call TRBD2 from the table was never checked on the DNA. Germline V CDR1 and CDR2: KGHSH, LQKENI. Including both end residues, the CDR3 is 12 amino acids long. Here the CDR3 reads CASSPSGGKVDL.

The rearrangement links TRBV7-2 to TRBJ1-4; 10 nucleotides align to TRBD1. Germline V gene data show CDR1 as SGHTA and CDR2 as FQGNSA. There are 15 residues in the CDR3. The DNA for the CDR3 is TGTGCGACCGCCCCCTCGGGACAGGGGAGGGAAAAACTGTTTTTT. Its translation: CATAPSGQGREKLFF.

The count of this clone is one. The CDR3 nucleotides are TGCGCCAGCAGCCAAGAGTATACAGGGGCGTTCTATGGCTACACCTTC. Its protein product is CASSQEYTGAFYGYTF. The chain combines TRBV4-1 with TRBJ1-2, with 7 bases identical to TRBD1. The CDR3 extends over 16 amino acids. CDR1 and CDR2 (germline): MGHRA, YSYEKL. The V gene end was trimmed by 0 bases and the J gene end by 4 bases; junction bases not matched to a gene: 8.

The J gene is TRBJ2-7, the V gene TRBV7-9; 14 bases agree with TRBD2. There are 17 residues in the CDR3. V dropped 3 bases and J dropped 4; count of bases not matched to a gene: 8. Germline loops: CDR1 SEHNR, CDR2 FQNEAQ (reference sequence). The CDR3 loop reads CASSFAGTSGSVYEQYF. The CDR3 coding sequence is TGTGCCAGCAGCTTCGCCGGGACTAGCGGGAGTGTTTACGAGCAGTACTTC.

CDR3 DNA: TGTGCCAGCAGCTTCGAGAATACCGGGGAGCTGTTTTTT. It specifies CASSFENTGELFF. The chain uses TRBV11-1 and TRBJ2-2; D unresolved. CDR3 length: 13 amino acids. Germline V gives CDR1 SGHAT, CDR2 FQDESV (reference sequence). Trimming cost V 3 bases and J 5 bases, with 7 bases left between them.

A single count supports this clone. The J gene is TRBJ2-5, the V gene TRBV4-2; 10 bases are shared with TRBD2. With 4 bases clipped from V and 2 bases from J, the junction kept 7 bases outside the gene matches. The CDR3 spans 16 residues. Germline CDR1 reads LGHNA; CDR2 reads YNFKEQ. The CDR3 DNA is TGTGCCAGCAGCCTAGCGGGGGGCCTCTTACAAGAGACCCAGTACTTC. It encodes CASSLAGGLLQETQYF.

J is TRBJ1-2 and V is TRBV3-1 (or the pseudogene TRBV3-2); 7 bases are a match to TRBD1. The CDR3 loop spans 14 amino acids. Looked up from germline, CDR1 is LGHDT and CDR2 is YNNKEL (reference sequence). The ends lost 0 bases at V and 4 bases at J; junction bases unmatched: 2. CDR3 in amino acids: CASSQETGVYGYTF. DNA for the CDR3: TGTGCCAGCAGCCAAGAAACAGGGGTCTATGGCTACACCTTC.

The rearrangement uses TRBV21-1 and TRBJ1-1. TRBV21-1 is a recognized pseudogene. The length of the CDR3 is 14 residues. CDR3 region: CASSKVEPYTEAFF. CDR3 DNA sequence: TGTGCCAGCAGCAAAGTGGAGCCATACACTGAAGCTTTCTTT.

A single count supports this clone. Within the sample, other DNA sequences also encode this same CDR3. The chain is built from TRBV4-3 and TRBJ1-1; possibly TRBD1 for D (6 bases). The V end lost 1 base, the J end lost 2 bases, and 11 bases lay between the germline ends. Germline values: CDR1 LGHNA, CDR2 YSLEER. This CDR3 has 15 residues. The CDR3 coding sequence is TGCGCCAGCAGCCAAGGCAGGGGTAGCAACACTGAAGCTTTCTTT. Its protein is CASSQGRGSNTEAFF.

The CDR3 DNA is TGTGCCAGTAGTAGCGGACTAGCGACCCACGAGCAGTACTTC. Protein: CASSSGLATHEQYF. The chain has TRBV19 and TRBJ2-7, with TRBD2 matching 9 bases. Germline CDR1 reads LNHDA; CDR2 reads SQIVND (reference sequence). This CDR3 is 14 amino acids long. The J segment lost 5 bases and the V segment lost 4 bases, leaving 6 bases of the junction unmatched.

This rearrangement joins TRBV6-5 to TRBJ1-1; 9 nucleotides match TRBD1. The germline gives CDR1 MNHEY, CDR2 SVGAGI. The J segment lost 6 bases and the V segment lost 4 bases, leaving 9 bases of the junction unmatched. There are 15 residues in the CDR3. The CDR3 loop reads CASSSSGQGTPEAFF. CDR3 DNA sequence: TGTGCCAGCAGTTCCTCGGGACAGGGTACCCCTGAAGCTTTCTTT.

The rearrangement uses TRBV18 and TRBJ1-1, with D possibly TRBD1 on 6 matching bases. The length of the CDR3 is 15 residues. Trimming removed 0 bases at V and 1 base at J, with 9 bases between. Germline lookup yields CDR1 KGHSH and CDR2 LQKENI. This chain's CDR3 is CASSPPGGPNTEAFF. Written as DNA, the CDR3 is TGTGCCAGCTCACCACCTGGGGGCCCGAACACTGAAGCTTTCTTT.

The CDR3 spells CASLQGQYNSPLHF. The DNA for the CDR3 is TGTGCCAGCCTACAGGGACAGTATAATTCACCCCTCCACTTT. The rearrangement links TRBV7-2 to TRBJ1-6, with 7 bases aligning to TRBD1. The CDR3 is 14 amino acids. Germline trimming cut 8 bases from V and 4 bases from J; bases unmatched to any gene: 5. CDR1 SGHTA and CDR2 FQGNSA come from the germline V gene. Full variable domain (missing parts from reference TRBV7-2 and TRBJ1-6): GAGVSQSPSNKVTEKGKDVELRCDPISGHTALYWYRQSLGQGLEFLIYFQGNSAPDKSGLPSDRFSAERTGGSVSTLTIQRTQQEDSAVYLCASLQGQYNSPLHFGNGTRLTVT.

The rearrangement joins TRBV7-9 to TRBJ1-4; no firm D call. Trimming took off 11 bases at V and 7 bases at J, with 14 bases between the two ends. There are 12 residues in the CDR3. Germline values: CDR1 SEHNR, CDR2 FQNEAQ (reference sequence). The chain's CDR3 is CAGRRESEKLFF. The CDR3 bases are TGTGCCGGTCGAAGGGAGTCTGAAAAACTGTTTTTT.

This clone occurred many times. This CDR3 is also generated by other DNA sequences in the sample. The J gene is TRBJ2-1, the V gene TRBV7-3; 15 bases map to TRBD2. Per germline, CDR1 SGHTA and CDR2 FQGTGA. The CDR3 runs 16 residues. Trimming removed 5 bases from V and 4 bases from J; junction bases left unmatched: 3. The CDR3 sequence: CASSLGTSGGYNEQFF. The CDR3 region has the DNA TGTGCCAGCAGCCTGGGGACTAGCGGGGGGTACAATGAGCAGTTCTTC.

This chain's CDR3 is CAWRLTGVTQYF. In DNA, the CDR3 is TGTGCCTGGAGGCTGACAGGGGTAACGCAGTATTTT. The chain employs TRBV30 and TRBJ2-3, with 8 bases matching TRBD1. Losses at the gene ends were 3 bases for V and 9 bases for J; bases not matched to a gene: 5. Germline V gene data show CDR1 as GTSNPN and CDR2 as SVGIG (reference sequence). CDR3 length: 12 residues.

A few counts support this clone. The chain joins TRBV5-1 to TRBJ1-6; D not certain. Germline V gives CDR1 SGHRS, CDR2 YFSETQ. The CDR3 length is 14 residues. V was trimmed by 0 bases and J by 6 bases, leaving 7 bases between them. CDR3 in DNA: TGCGCCAGCAGCTTGGGCCGGGGTAATTCACCCCTCCACTTT. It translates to CASSLGRGNSPLHF.